The next 20 T cell receptor beta chains were all read from a single sample in a study of radiation and T cells in renal cell carcinoma. Generated by immunoSEQ multiplex PCR, the TCRdb table keeps only in-frame clones and is missing some. The sample carries some 70,000 clones, 82% recorded once. As for time point: blood 2 weeks post-SBRT. Treatment denoted: 15 Gy SBRT to primary tumor, nephrectomy 4 weeks later. This specimen was blood, taken from a patient whose treatment included radiotherapy and nephrectomy. Every receptor here comes from a man in his 60s with renal cell carcinoma.

This chain connects TRBV11-2 to TRBJ1-4, with D uncertain. The V end lost 5 bases, the J end lost 0 bases, and 7 bases lay between the germline ends. This CDR3 is built from 14 residues. Per the germline V gene, CDR1 is SGHAT and CDR2 is FQNNGV. CDR3 nucleotides: TGTGCCAGCAGCCCATCTTCAACTAATGAAAAACTGTTTTTT. Residues: CASSPSSTNEKLFF.

The chain joins TRBV18 to TRBJ2-3; possible D gene TRBD1, 5 bases. V was trimmed by 3 bases and J by 1 base, leaving 11 bases between them. In germline, CDR1 is KGHSH, CDR2 LQKENI. The CDR3 sequence is 15 residues long. The CDR3 bases are TGTGCCAGCTCACCGACAGCCCAACGCACAGATACGCAGTATTTT. This gives the protein CASSPTAQRTDTQYF. The complete variable domain, with remaining parts taken from reference TRBV18 and TRBJ2-3, reads NAGVMQNPRHLVRRRGQEARLRCSPMKGHSHVYWYRQLPEEGLKFMVYLQKENIIDESGMPKERFSAEFPKEGPSILRIQQVVRGDSAAYFCASSPTAQRTDTQYFGPGTRLTVL.

The chain employs TRBV5-4 and TRBJ2-7, with D uncertain. The CDR3 length is 11 residues. Germline loops: CDR1 SGHNT, CDR2 YYREEE (reference sequence). V was cut by 0 bases and J by 11 bases, with 9 bases left in between. The CDR3 sequence: CASSLGQEEYF. The DNA of the CDR3 is TGTGCCAGCAGCTTGGGCCAAGAGGAGTACTTC. The entire variable domain, with the rest obtained from reference TRBV5-4 and TRBJ2-7, is as follows: ETGVTQSPTHLIKTRGQQVTLRCSSQSGHNTVSWYQQALGQGPQFIFQYYREEENGRGNFPPRFSGLQFPNYSSELNVNALELDDSALYLCASSLGQEEYFGPGTRLTVT.

This chain joins TRBV25-1 and TRBJ1-2; D is ambiguous. Per the germline V gene, CDR1 is MGHDK and CDR2 is SYGVNS. Trimming took off 4 bases at V and 4 bases at J, with 10 bases between the two ends. The CDR3 runs to 13 residues. The CDR3 nucleotides read TGTGCCAGCAGTGTAGGTCAGATCTATGGCTACACCTTC. Its translation is CASSVGQIYGYTF.

The chain is built from TRBV5-4 and TRBJ2-3, with a weak D call TRBD2 (5 bases). V lost 0 bases and J 1 base, leaving 9 bases between the germline ends. Germline V gene sequence: CDR1 SGHNT, CDR2 YYREEE (reference sequence). The CDR3 length is 15 residues. The CDR3 sequence: CASSLGLARTDTQYF. The DNA of the CDR3 is TGTGCCAGCAGCTTGGGTCTAGCCCGCACAGATACGCAGTATTTT.

This chain joins TRBV5-1 and TRBJ2-7; TRBD2 agrees at 9 bases. CDR3 length: 14 amino acids. Germline-derived CDR1 and CDR2 are SGHRS and YFSETQ. Trimming took 4 bases from V and 5 from J; bases not matched to a gene: 7. For the CDR3, the DNA is TGCGCCAGCAGCGGCGAGCGGGAGGTAAACGAGCAGTACTTC. Its protein product is CASSGEREVNEQYF.

V gene TRBV4-1 combines with J gene TRBJ2-1, with 13 bases matching TRBD2. V gave up 5 bases and J gave up 9 bases; unmatched junction bases: 10. CDR3 length equals 16 residues. The germline V gene encodes CDR1 MGHRA and CDR2 YSYEKL. The CDR3: CASSGHGLAGVIEQFF. The DNA for the CDR3 is TGCGCCAGCAGCGGGCATGGACTAGCGGGAGTCATTGAGCAGTTCTTC.

A remark on this clone: Other DNA variants within this sample encode the same CDR3. The CDR3 DNA follows: TGTGCCAGCAGGCCACAGGGGCGATCGGAAAAACTGTTTTTT. Protein sequence: CASRPQGRSEKLFF. The rearrangement uses TRBV2 and TRBJ1-4; 7 nucleotides line up with TRBD1. CDR1 is SNHLY and CDR2 is FYNNEI in the germline V gene. CDR3 size: 14 residues. V lost 6 bases to trimming and J lost 8 bases; unmatched junction nucleotides: 9.

This clone came up a few times. The chain links TRBV6-1 to TRBJ1-2; D ambiguous. This CDR3 is built from 15 residues. V was cut by 1 base and J by 0 bases, with 9 bases left in between. CDR1 MNHNS and CDR2 SASEGT come from the germline V gene. Here the CDR3 DNA reads TGTGCCAGCAGTGAAGTAGGTTACTCTAACTATGGCTACACCTTC. Translation gives CASSEVGYSNYGYTF.

The genes are TRBV28 and TRBJ1-2, with D possibly TRBD1 on 6 matching bases. The CDR3 contains 13 residues. Germline V gene sequence: CDR1 MDHEN, CDR2 SYDVKM. The V end was cut by 4 bases, the J end by 4 bases, with 10 bases between. This chain's CDR3 is CASSSQGVYGYTF. The DNA of the CDR3 is TGTGCCAGCAGTTCACAGGGTGTCTATGGCTACACCTTC.

The chain couples TRBV7-8 to TRBJ2-3; D is perhaps TRBD2 (5 bases). Trimming took 5 bases from V and 2 from J, leaving 14 bases between them. The germline CDR1 and CDR2 sequences are SGHVS and FQNEAQ. The CDR3 totals 15 residues. This chain's CDR3 is CASSTPREYTDTQYF. CDR3 sequence (DNA): TGTGCCAGCAGCACGCCGAGGGAATACACAGATACGCAGTATTTT.

The J gene is TRBJ1-1, the V gene TRBV19; no clear D. This CDR3 has 13 amino acids. Between the trimmed V and J ends, which lost 7 bases and 1 base, there was a span of 10 bases. In germline, CDR1 is LNHDA, CDR2 SQIVND (reference sequence). CDR3 DNA sequence: TGTGCCAGTAACCTGGGCCAGAACACTGAAGCTTTCTTT. Translated: CASNLGQNTEAFF.

The V call is TRBV5-6, the J call TRBJ2-1; no definite D call. Germline assignment: CDR1 SGHDT and CDR2 YYEEEE. Trimming stripped 4 bases from V and 6 bases from J, with 5 bases between. The CDR3 has 11 amino acids. CDR3 in DNA: TGTGCCAGCAGCGGGTCCAATGAGCAGTTCTTC. Residues: CASSGSNEQFF.

This chain links TRBV5-1 with TRBJ2-2; the D gene could be TRBD1 or TRBD2 (5 bases each). Trimming pared 5 bases from V and 7 bases from J, leaving 15 bases between. Looked up from germline, CDR1 is SGHRS and CDR2 is YFSETQ. The CDR3 is 14 residues long. DNA of the CDR3: TGCGCCAGCAGAGCGGCCGGGACGGTCGGGGAGCTGTTTTTT. This sequence encodes CASRAAGTVGELFF. Looking up the rest from reference TRBV5-1 and TRBJ2-2 gives the full variable domain: KAGVTQTPRYLIKTRGQQVTLSCSPISGHRSVSWYQQTPGQGLQFLFEYFSETQRNKGNFPGRFSGRQFSNSRSEMNVSTLELGDSALYLCASRAAGTVGELFFGEGSRLTVL.

This chain links TRBV29-1 with TRBJ1-5; the D gene is possibly TRBD1 (5 bases). From germline, CDR1 is SQVTM and CDR2 ANQGSEA. The length of the CDR3 is 13 residues. V lost 7 bases and J 4 bases, leaving 14 bases between the germline ends. Here the CDR3 reads CSGGTARNQPQHF. For the CDR3, the DNA is TGCAGCGGCGGGACGGCCAGAAATCAGCCCCAGCATTTT. Full variable domain (rest looked up from reference TRBV29-1 and TRBJ1-5): SAVISQKPSRDICQRGTSLTIQCQVDSQVTMMFWYRQQPGQSLTLIATANQGSEATYESGFVIDKFPISRPNLTFSTLTVSNMSPEDSSIYLCSGGTARNQPQHFGDGTRLSIL.

V and J are TRBV15 and TRBJ1-2; 8 bases are a match to TRBD1. This CDR3 region has 15 residues. V dropped 5 bases and J dropped 0; count of bases not matched to a gene: 5. Germline loops: CDR1 LNHNV, CDR2 YYDKDF (reference sequence). Here the CDR3 reads CATSRGQATNYGYTF. Here the CDR3 DNA reads TGTGCCACCAGCCGGGGACAGGCGACTAACTATGGCTACACCTTC. The full variable domain, rest sourced from reference TRBV15 and TRBJ1-2, is DAMVIQNPRYQVTQFGKPVTLSCSQTLNHNVMYWYQQKSSQAPKLLFHYYDKDFNNEADTPDNFQSRRPNTSFCFLDIRSPGLGDTAMYLCATSRGQATNYGYTFGSGTRLTVV.

This rearrangement joins TRBV21-1 to TRBJ2-1; TRBD2, the table's D call, was not compared with the DNA. TRBV21-1 is flagged as a pseudogene. The CDR3 extends over 13 amino acids. CDR3 DNA sequence: TGTACAAGGGACGTAGCGGAACACAATGAGCAGTTCTTC. Its translation is CTRDVAEHNEQFF.

This sequence joins TRBV15 and TRBJ1-5; weak D call: TRBD1 (5 bases). Deletions cut 3 bases from V and 0 bases from J, with 9 bases between. The CDR3 contains 15 residues. The germline V gene has CDR1 LNHNV and CDR2 YYDKDF (reference sequence). CDR3 protein: CATSRGGDSNQPQHF. CDR3 DNA: TGTGCCACCAGCAGGGGGGGGGATAGCAATCAGCCCCAGCATTTT.

The sample holds one count of this clone. The V gene is TRBV20-1, the J gene TRBJ2-1, with 7 bases fitting TRBD1. With V trimmed by 8 bases and J by 7 bases, 2 bases remained unmatched. Germline CDR1 is DFQATT and CDR2 is SNEGSKA (reference sequence). This CDR3 contains 10 residues. The CDR3: CSLRGNEQFF. The CDR3 DNA is TGCAGTCTCAGGGGGAATGAGCAGTTCTTC.

The chain couples TRBV7-2 to TRBJ2-1, with 10 bases fitting TRBD2. Trimming took 7 bases from V and 8 from J; bases not matched to a gene: 11. The CDR3 totals 15 residues. Per the germline V gene, CDR1 is SGHTA and CDR2 is FQGNSA. The CDR3 loop reads CASTQRASGSDEQFF. Written as DNA, the CDR3 is TGTGCCAGCACCCAAAGGGCTAGCGGGAGCGATGAGCAGTTCTTC.